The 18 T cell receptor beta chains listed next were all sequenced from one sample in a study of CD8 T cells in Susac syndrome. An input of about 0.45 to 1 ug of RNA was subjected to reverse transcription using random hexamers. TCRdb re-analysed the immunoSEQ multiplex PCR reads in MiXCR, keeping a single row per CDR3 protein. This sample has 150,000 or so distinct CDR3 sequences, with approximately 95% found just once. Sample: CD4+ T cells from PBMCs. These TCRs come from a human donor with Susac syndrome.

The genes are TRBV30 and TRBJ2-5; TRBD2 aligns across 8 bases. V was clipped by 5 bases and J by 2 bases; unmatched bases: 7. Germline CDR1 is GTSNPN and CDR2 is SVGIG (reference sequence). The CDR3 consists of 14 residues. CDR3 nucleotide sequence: TGTGCCTGGTCGGGCGGGGGGACTCAAGAGACCCAGTACTTC. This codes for CAWSGGGTQETQYF.

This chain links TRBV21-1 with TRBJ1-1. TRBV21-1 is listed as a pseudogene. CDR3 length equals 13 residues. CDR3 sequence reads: CASSRGLCTEAFF. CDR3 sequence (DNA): TGTGCCAGCAGCCGAGGACTGTGCACTGAAGCTTTCTTT.

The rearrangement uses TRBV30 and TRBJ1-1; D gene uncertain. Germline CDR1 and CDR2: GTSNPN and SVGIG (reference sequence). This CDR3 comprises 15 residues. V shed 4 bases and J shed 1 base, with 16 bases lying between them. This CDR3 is CAWIPILSRNTEAFF. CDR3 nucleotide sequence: TGTGCCTGGATTCCTATTTTATCACGGAACACTGAAGCTTTCTTT.

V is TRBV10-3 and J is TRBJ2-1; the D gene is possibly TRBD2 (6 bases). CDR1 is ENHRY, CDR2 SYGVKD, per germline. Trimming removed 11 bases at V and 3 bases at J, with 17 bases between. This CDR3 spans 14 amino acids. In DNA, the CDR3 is TGTGCCGGGGCGGGGTCAGAAGGCTACAATGAGCAGTTCTTC. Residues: CAGAGSEGYNEQFF.

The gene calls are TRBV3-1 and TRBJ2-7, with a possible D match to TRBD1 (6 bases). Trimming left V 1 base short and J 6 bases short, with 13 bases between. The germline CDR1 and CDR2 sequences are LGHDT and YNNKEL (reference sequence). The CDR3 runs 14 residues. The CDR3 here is CASSQAHRVGEQYF. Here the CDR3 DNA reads TGTGCCAGCAGCCAAGCGCACAGGGTGGGCGAGCAGTACTTC.

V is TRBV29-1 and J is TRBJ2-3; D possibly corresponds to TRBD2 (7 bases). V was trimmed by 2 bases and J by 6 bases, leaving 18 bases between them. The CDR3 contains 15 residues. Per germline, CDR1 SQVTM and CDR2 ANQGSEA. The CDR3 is CSVESWGRGGDTQYF. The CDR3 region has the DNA TGCAGCGTTGAAAGTTGGGGCAGGGGAGGGGATACGCAGTATTTT.

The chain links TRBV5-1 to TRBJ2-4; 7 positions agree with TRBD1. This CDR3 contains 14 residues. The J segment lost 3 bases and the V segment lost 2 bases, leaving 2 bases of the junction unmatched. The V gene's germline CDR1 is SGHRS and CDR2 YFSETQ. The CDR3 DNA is TGCGCCAGCAGCTTAGGGACAGACAAAAACATTCAGTACTTC. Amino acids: CASSLGTDKNIQYF. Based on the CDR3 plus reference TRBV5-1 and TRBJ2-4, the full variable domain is KAGVTQTPRYLIKTRGQQVTLSCSPISGHRSVSWYQQTPGQGLQFLFEYFSETQRNKGNFPGRFSGRQFSNSRSEMNVSTLELGDSALYLCASSLGTDKNIQYFGAGTRLSVL.

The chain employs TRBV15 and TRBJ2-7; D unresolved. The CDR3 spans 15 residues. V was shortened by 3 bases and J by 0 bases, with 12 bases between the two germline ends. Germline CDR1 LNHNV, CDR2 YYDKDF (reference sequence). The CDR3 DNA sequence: TGTGCCACCAGCAGTGACCTGGTGGGCTCCTACGAGCAGTACTTC. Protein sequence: CATSSDLVGSYEQYF.

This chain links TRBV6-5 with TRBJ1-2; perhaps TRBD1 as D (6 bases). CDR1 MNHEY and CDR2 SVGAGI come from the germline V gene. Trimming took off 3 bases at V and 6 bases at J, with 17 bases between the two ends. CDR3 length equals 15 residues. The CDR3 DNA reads TGTGCCAGCAGTTATGTGGTTGGGGGCGTTCATGGCTACACCTTC. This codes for CASSYVVGGVHGYTF.

In nucleotides, the CDR3 is TGTGCCAGCGGCGCTGGAAACACCATATATTTT. Its protein product is CASGAGNTIYF. The genes are TRBV9 and TRBJ1-3; D is undetermined. V was pared by 7 bases and J by 2 bases, with 4 bases between. Per germline, CDR1 SGDLS and CDR2 YYNGEE. The CDR3 sequence is 11 residues long.

In nucleotides, the CDR3 is TGTGCCAGCAGCTTAGTATCGGGTGGTAGCAATCAGCCCCAGCATTTT. Translating gives CASSLVSGGSNQPQHF. The chain couples TRBV7-2 to TRBJ1-5; D is undetermined. The V gene lost 1 base and the J gene lost 0 bases, with 10 bases spanning the gap. Germline-derived CDR1 and CDR2 are SGHTA and FQGNSA. The CDR3 sequence is 16 residues long.

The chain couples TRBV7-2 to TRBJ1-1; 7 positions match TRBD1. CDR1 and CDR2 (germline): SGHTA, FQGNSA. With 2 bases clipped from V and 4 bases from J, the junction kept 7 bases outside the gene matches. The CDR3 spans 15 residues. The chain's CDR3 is CASSLLSSGGTEAFF. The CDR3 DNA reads TGTGCCAGCAGCTTATTGTCGTCAGGGGGCACTGAAGCTTTCTTT.

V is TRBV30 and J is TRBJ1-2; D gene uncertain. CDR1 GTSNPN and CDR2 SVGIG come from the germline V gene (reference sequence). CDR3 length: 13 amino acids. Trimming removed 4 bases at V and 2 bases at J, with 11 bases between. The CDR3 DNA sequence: TGTGCCTGGACCGCCCTGGGGAACTATGGCTACACCTTC. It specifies CAWTALGNYGYTF.

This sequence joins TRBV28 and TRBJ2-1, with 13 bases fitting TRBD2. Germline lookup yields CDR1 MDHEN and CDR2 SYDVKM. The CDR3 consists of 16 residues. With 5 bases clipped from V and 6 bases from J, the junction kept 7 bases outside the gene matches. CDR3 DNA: TGTGCCAGCAGTCCGGGGGGACTAGCGGGGTTCAATGAGCAGTTCTTC. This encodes CASSPGGLAGFNEQFF.

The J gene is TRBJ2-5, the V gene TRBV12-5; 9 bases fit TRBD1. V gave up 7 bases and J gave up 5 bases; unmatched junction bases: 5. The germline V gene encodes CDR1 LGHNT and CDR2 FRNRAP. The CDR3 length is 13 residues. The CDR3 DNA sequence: TGTGCTAGTGCGGGACAGGGAGTGGAGACCCAGTACTTC. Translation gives CASAGQGVETQYF. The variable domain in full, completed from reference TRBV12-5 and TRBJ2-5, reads DARVTQTPRHKVTEMGQEVTMRCQPILGHNTVFWYRQTMMQGLELLAYFRNRAPLDDSGMPKDRFSAEMPDATLATLKIQPSEPRDSAVYFCASAGQGVETQYFGPGTRLLVL.

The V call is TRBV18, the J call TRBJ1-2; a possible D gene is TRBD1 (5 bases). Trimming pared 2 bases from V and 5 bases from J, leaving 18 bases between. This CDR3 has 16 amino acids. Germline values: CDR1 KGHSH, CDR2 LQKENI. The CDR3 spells CASSPSRGRLIYGYTF. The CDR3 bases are TGTGCCAGCTCACCATCCCGGGGCAGACTGATTTATGGCTACACCTTC.

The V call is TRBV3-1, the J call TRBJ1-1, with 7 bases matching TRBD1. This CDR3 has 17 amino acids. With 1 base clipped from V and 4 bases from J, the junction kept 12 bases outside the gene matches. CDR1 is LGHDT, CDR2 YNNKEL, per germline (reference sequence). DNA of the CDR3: TGTGCCAGCAGCCAAGCCGGGACAGCCCGAAGAAGCACTGAAGCTTTCTTT. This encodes CASSQAGTARRSTEAFF.

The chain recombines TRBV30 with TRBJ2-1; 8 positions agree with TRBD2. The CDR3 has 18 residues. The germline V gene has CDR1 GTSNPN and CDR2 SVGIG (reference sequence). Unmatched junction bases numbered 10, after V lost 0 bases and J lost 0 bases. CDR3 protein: CAWSVAAGALSSYNEQFF. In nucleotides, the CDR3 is TGTGCCTGGAGTGTTGCAGCGGGGGCTTTAAGCTCCTACAATGAGCAGTTCTTC.